There are a few counts of the clone carrying this T cell receptor (beta chain). Primers included in the PCR were 60 Vbeta and 13 Jbeta primers. Profiling relied on immunoSEQ multiplex PCR, and the TCRdb table lists in-frame clones only, not all of them. Among some 130,000 clones listed, 70% to 80% were seen once. These data are taken from a study of cytomegalovirus exposure and HLA in healthy donors. The overall study: Of around 400 genotyped donors, 81% grouped in the Caucasian-associated ancestry cluster.

V was shortened by 0 bases and J by 5 bases, with 10 bases between the two germline ends. The germline gives CDR1 GTSNPN, CDR2 SVGIG (reference sequence). The CDR3 length is 13 residues. The chain couples TRBV30 to TRBJ2-5; D gene unclear. Sequenced input: PBMCs. The TCR was taken from a man aged 45-60 years in good health and CMV-seronegative. This CDR3 reads CAWSVIPVETQYF. CDR3 bases: TGTGCCTGGAGTGTAATCCCGGTGGAGACCCAGTACTTC.